One T cell receptor (beta chain) is described in this entry. What antigen it recognizes has not been identified. Qualities for individual bases were not recorded, and no much larger clone is one base off. V is pared back by 8 bases and J by 0 bases, with 14 bases lying between the germline termini. Counted from cysteine to phenylalanine, this CDR3 has 15 amino acids. The kept DNA is CDR3 alone, 45 bases in frame from the first base. From the germline V gene (reference sequence), CDR1 is SEHNR and CDR2 is FQNEAQ. TCRbeta CDR3 regions were amplified from genomic DNA using the immunoSEQ Assay, a bias-controlled multiplex PCR. The paper's data handling went like this. The number of nucleated cells in each sample was estimated by amplification of reference gene primers within the assay. To quantify the absolute abundance of each unique TCRbeta CDR3 rearrangement, sequence reads were collapsed and filtered. For each sample, productive Simpson clonality was calculated as the square root of Simpson's diversity index over productive rearrangements. Not all clones reach the TCRdb copy of this immuneACCESS table, which keeps in-frame sequences only. Checked studies attribute under half of the gap to unresolved V genes and leave the rest unexplained. That table is the source of V, J and clone size, and D and trimming were worked out from the DNA. This sample holds approximately 300,000 clones; over 75% were observed only once. The top ten clonotypes cover 1% of the sample.

The data were taken from a study of blood T cell repertoires in COVID-19 (dated by TCRdb to the early 2020s). Some background on the complete study: The collaborator samples originated in the United States, Italy and Spain and spanned the acute and convalescent phases of COVID-19. The material from the prospective study consisted of cDNA or gDNA derived from T cells, B-cell-depleted T cells, or PBMCs. The dataset comprised deeply sampled blood TCRbeta repertoires from subjects exposed to, actively infected with, or recovered from COVID-19. A freely available public database, intended as a resource for researchers studying the immune response to SARS-CoV-2, is where the repertoires were released. The samples were drawn from the first 160 participants of the ongoing ImmuneRACE study and from over 950 subjects provided by 6 global collaborators. Nearly every sample came with metadata listing a de-identified subject ID, COVID-19 status, age in years and sex. Where HLA class I and class II types were available, the types were taken from metadata supplied by the sample provider, not from assay-based typing. The paper's findings and limits, for the study overall: The amount of clinical and demographic metadata varied by source and participant and was provided uncurated.

Collaborating institutions collected whole blood in K2EDTA tubes following their own protocols. For TCRbeta analysis, collaborators shipped samples in one of three forms: frozen whole blood, isolated PBMCs, or DNA extracted from either of those sample types. The sequencing sample was made of peripheral blood. The sequence joins TRBV7-9 to TRBJ1-3, with the D gene too uncertain to name. The receptor's source is a man aged 50 or older with active or convalescent COVID-19. The CDR3 reads as follows: CASRPRGSSGNTIYF. The DNA is as follows: TGTGCCAGCCGGCCACGGGGAAGCTCTGGAAACACCATATATTTT.